One and the same sample provided the 6 T cell receptor beta chains below, sequenced in a study of radiotherapy plus CTLA-4 blockade in lung cancer. Data came from immunoSEQ multiplex PCR; TCRdb stores just in-frame clones and leaves some out. The sample lists fewer than 35,000 clones; around 70% were seen once. The sequencing here drew on peripheral blood, taken from a patient treated with radiotherapy plus ipilimumab. Receptor source: a human donor with non-small cell lung cancer that progressed on radiotherapy plus ipilimumab.

The chain joins TRBV11-2 to TRBJ2-1, with 15 bases aligning to TRBD2. The CDR3 length is 17 residues. Germline V CDR1 and CDR2: SGHAT, FQNNGV. Losses at the gene ends were 3 bases for V and 7 bases for J; bases not matched to a gene: 7. CDR3 residues: CASSFGLAGGPKNEQFF. CDR3 nucleotides: TGTGCCAGCAGCTTCGGACTAGCGGGAGGGCCGAAGAATGAGCAGTTCTTC.

The V and J genes are TRBV4-2 and TRBJ2-3; 12 bases fit TRBD2. V was clipped by 0 bases and J by 0 bases; unmatched bases: 13. From germline, CDR1 is LGHNA and CDR2 YNFKEQ. The CDR3 consists of 21 residues. The CDR3 region is CASSQEITSGGFPSSTDTQYF. The DNA of the CDR3 is TGTGCCAGCAGCCAAGAAATCACTAGCGGGGGGTTTCCCTCTAGCACAGATACGCAGTATTTT.

This clone was seen more than once but under ten times. The V call is TRBV10-2, the J call TRBJ2-2; D remains ambiguous. The germline V and J ends were trimmed by 3 bases and 7 bases, with 3 bases remaining between them. Germline lookup yields CDR1 WSHSY and CDR2 SAAADI. This CDR3 has 11 amino acids. The chain's CDR3 is CASSDRGELFF. The DNA of the CDR3 is TGCGCCAGCAGTGATCGCGGGGAGCTGTTTTTT.

The gene calls are TRBV19 and TRBJ1-1; a weak D match, TRBD1 (5 bases). Trimming cost V 7 bases and J 1 base, with 7 bases left between them. The germline V gene encodes CDR1 LNHDA and CDR2 SQIVND (reference sequence). The CDR3 consists of 12 residues. This CDR3 is CASTDRNTEAFF. In DNA, the CDR3 is TGTGCCAGTACCGACAGGAACACTGAAGCTTTCTTT.

V usage is TRBV6-1 and J usage is TRBJ1-5; D not certain. Germline CDR1 is MNHNS and CDR2 is SASEGT. The CDR3 sequence is 12 residues long. The V and J ends lost 2 bases and 4 bases respectively, with 3 bases between them. The CDR3 loop reads CASSEPNQPQHF. CDR3 nucleotide sequence: TGTGCCAGCAGTGAACCGAATCAGCCCCAGCATTTT.

The genes are TRBV29-1 and TRBJ2-1; D is tentatively TRBD1 or TRBD2 (5 bases each). The CDR3 extends over 13 amino acids. Deletions cut 7 bases from V and 7 bases from J, with 17 bases between. Germline CDR1 SQVTM, CDR2 ANQGSEA. CDR3 in amino acids: CSAKGTLGNEQFF. The CDR3 region has the DNA TGCAGCGCCAAAGGGACCTTGGGGAATGAGCAGTTCTTC.